The text below deals with one TCR beta chain. Its antigen is not known. This specimen comes from a study of cytomegalovirus exposure and HLA in healthy donors. Background on the study: An early data release held 80 million or so unique TCRs from HLA-typed donors.

Researchers ran the PCR with 60 Vbeta and 13 Jbeta primers. TCRdb keeps only in-frame clones here, not all; method: immunoSEQ multiplex PCR. The sample contains 75,000 to 100,000 clones, under 75% of which appear only once. General observations from the study: In a later analysis, 17,000 or so TCR beta sequences were associated with HLA alleles at 0.05 false discovery rate. Analysis was performed later, and it showed HLA-associated TCR beta chains to be more clonally expanded than equally common others. Rarity characterized most TCR sequences, yet some public TCRs appeared in many donors.

Per the germline V gene, CDR1 is SGHRS and CDR2 is YFSETQ. Trimming left V 4 bases short and J 1 base short, with 6 bases between. This CDR3 is built from 13 residues. The chain recombines TRBV5-1 with TRBJ1-3, with no clear D. The sequencing sample was made of PBMCs. The sequence came from a female donor in good health and CMV-seronegative. DNA for the CDR3: TGCGCCAGCAGCCGGGAATCTGGAAACACCATATATTTT. Amino acid sequence: CASSRESGNTIYF.